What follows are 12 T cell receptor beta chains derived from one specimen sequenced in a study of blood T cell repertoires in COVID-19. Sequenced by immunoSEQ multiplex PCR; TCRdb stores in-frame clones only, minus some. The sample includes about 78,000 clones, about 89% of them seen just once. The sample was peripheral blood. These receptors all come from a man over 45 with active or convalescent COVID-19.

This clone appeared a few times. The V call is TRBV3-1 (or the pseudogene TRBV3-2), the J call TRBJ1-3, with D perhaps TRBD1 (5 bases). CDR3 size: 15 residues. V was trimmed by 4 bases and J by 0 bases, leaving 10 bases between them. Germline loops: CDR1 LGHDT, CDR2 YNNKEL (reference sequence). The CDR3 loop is CASSPGIFSGNTIYF. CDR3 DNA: TGTGCCAGCAGCCCAGGGATTTTCTCTGGAAACACCATATATTTT.

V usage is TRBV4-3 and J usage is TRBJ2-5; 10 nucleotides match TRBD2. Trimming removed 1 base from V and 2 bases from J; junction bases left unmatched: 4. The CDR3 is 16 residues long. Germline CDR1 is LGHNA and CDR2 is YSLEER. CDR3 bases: TGCGCCAGCAGCCAAGGTACTAGCGGGGTACAAGAGACCCAGTACTTC. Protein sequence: CASSQGTSGVQETQYF.

Here the CDR3 reads CASSSRQGSQPQHF. The CDR3 DNA is TGTGCCAGCAGCTCGCGACAGGGCTCACAACCCCAGCATTTT. The chain couples TRBV5-8 to TRBJ1-5, with 7 bases fitting TRBD1. This CDR3 has 14 residues. After removal of 3 bases from V and 10 bases from J, the junction contained 10 bases not matched to a gene. The germline gives CDR1 SGHTS, CDR2 YDEGEE.

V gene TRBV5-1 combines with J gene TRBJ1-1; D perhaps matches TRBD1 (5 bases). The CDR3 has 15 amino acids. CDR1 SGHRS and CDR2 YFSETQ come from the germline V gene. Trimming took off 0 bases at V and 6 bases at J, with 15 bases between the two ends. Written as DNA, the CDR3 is TGCGCCAGCAGCTTGGTAGTAGGAGGAGGGGCTGAAGCTTTCTTT. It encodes CASSLVVGGGAEAFF.

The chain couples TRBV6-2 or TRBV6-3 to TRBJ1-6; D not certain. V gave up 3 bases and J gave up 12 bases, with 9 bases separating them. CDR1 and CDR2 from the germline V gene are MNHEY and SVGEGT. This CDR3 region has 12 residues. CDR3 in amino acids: CASSYERGPLHF. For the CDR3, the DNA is TGTGCCAGCAGTTATGAGCGGGGACCCCTCCACTTT.

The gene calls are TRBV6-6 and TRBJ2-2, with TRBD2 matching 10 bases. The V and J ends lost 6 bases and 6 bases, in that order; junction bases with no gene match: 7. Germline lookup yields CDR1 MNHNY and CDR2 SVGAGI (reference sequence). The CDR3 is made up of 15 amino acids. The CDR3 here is CASRLPGLAPGELFF. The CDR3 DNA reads TGTGCCAGCAGGCTTCCGGGACTAGCGCCCGGGGAGCTGTTTTTT.

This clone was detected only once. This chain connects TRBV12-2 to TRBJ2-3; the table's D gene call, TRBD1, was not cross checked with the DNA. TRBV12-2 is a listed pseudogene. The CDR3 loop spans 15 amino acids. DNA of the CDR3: TGTGCAAGTCGCTTAACAGGGGCTAGCACAGATACGCAGTATTTT. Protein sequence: CASRLTGASTDTQYF.

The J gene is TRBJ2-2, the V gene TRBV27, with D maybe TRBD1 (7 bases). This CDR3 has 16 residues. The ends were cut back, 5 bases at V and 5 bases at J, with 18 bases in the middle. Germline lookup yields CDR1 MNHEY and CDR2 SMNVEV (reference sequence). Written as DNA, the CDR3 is TGTGCCAGCAGTGGGGGTAGCAGGGGGAGGACCGGGGAGCTGTTTTTT. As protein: CASSGGSRGRTGELFF.

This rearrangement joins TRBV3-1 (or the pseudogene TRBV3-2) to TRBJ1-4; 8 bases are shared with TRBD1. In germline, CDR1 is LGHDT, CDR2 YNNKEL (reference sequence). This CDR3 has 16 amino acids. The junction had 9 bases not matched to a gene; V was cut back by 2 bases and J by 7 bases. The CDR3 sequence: CASSQFTGGLGEKLFF. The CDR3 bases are TGTGCCAGCAGCCAATTCACAGGGGGTCTTGGTGAAAAACTGTTTTTT.

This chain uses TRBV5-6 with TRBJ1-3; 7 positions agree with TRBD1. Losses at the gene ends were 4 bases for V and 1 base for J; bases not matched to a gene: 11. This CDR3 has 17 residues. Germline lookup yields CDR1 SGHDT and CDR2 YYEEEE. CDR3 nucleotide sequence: TGTGCCAGCAGCCTGGGGGACAGAAGTATTTCTGGAAACACCATATATTTT. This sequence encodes CASSLGDRSISGNTIYF.

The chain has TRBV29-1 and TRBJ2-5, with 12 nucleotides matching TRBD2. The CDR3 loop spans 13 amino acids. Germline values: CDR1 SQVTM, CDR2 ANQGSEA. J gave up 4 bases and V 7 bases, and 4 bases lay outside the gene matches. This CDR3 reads CSAASGGVETQYF. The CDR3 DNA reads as TGCAGCGCGGCTAGCGGGGGGGTAGAGACCCAGTACTTC.

The CDR3 spells CATRRGQGMGTDTQYF. The CDR3 DNA reads as TGTGCCACCAGAAGGGGGCAGGGGATGGGCACAGATACGCAGTATTTT. The chain uses TRBV24-1 and TRBJ2-3, with TRBD1 identical over 7 bases. Looked up from germline, CDR1 is KGHDR and CDR2 is SFDVKD. V trimming: 7 bases; J trimming: 1 base; junction bases outside the gene matches: 10. The CDR3 is 16 amino acids.